These 11 T cell receptor beta chains originate from one sample sequenced in a study of T cell responses to AZD1222 COVID-19 vaccine. Assay used: immunoSEQ multiplex PCR; TCRdb lists only in-frame clones, some missing. The sample has 100,000 to 130,000 clones, 85% to 95% seen once. Material: peripheral blood, obtained 28 days after the second AZD1222 dose. These receptors all come from an adult who received the AZD1222 COVID-19 vaccine.

The V call is TRBV12-3 or TRBV12-4, the J call TRBJ1-5, with D possibly being TRBD1 (5 bases). The CDR3 consists of 13 residues. V dropped 2 bases and J dropped 4 bases, with 6 bases sitting between them. In DNA, the CDR3 is TGTGCCAGCAGTTTAAGGGGAAATCAGCCCCAGCATTTT. It encodes CASSLRGNQPQHF.

The J gene is TRBJ1-1, the V gene TRBV7-2; D is uncertain. The CDR3 runs to 13 residues. CDR1 is SGHTA and CDR2 is FQGNSA in the germline V gene. The V and J ends lost 1 base and 1 base respectively, with 4 bases between them. The CDR3 nucleotides read TGTGCCAGCAGCTTAGTAGCGAACACTGAAGCTTTCTTT. It encodes CASSLVANTEAFF.

This clone occurred once. The chain recombines TRBV21-1 with TRBJ1-5; TRBD1, the D gene given by the table, was not confirmed from the DNA. TRBV21-1 is a pseudogene segment. The CDR3 has 23 residues. This CDR3 is CASSKSETQLHGPGQVINQPQHF. CDR3 DNA: TGTGCCAGCAGCAAGTCTGAGACTCAACTTCATGGACCGGGACAGGTTATTAATCAGCCCCAGCATTTT.

As regards this clone: The sample holds other DNA sequences that translate to the same CDR3. The V gene is TRBV29-1, the J gene TRBJ1-5; a possible D gene is TRBD1 (5 bases). The CDR3 sequence is 12 residues long. CDR1 SQVTM and CDR2 ANQGSEA come from the germline V gene. Trimming removed 6 bases from V and 4 bases from J, with 10 bases in between. DNA for the CDR3: TGCAGCGTGGGCCAGGGAAATCAGCCCCAGCATTTT. Translation gives CSVGQGNQPQHF.

The table lists this clone with a count of one. The chain carries TRBV6-5 and TRBJ2-7; D may match TRBD1 or TRBD2 (5 bases each). CDR1 is MNHEY, CDR2 SVGAGI, per germline. The CDR3 is 14 amino acids. Trimming cost V 5 bases and J 5 bases, with 16 bases left between them. For the CDR3, the DNA is TGTGCCAGCAGTCTAGGGATCGGGGACGACGAGCAGTACTTC. It codes for CASSLGIGDDEQYF.

V gene TRBV6-5 combines with J gene TRBJ1-5; D is undetermined. The V gene's germline CDR1 is MNHEY and CDR2 SVGAGI. This CDR3 contains 14 residues. The V and J ends lost 7 bases and 2 bases respectively, with 12 bases between them. CDR3 region: CASTEGPGNQPQHF. The CDR3 DNA reads TGTGCCAGCACGGAAGGGCCTGGCAATCAGCCCCAGCATTTT.

V and J are TRBV18 and TRBJ1-2; 9 bases are shared with TRBD1. This CDR3 spans 15 amino acids. The trim removed 6 bases at V and 6 bases at J, leaving 11 bases unmatched. From germline, CDR1 is KGHSH and CDR2 LQKENI. This chain's CDR3 is CASSLGQGGLDGYTF. The CDR3 DNA reads as TGTGCCAGCTCCCTGGGACAGGGAGGGTTAGATGGCTACACCTTC.

The chain carries TRBV18 and TRBJ1-4, with TRBD1 as a possible D gene (5 bases). Germline lookup yields CDR1 KGHSH and CDR2 LQKENI. V lost 6 bases and J lost 5, with 10 bases in between. The CDR3 sequence is 13 residues long. CDR3 protein: CASSGGQNEKLFF. The CDR3 region has the DNA TGTGCCAGCTCGGGAGGACAAAATGAAAAACTGTTTTTT.

The chain has TRBV20-1 and TRBJ1-1, with unresolved D. The germline V and J ends were trimmed by 3 bases and 1 base, with 6 bases remaining between them. CDR1 is DFQATT and CDR2 is SNEGSKA in the germline V gene (reference sequence). This CDR3 contains 12 residues. The CDR3 region has the DNA TGCAGTGCTAGTATGGCGAACACTGAAGCTTTCTTT. Residues: CSASMANTEAFF.

The J gene is TRBJ2-7, the V gene TRBV6-1; perhaps D is TRBD1 or TRBD2 (5 bases each). Trimming cost V 0 bases and J 0 bases, with 12 bases left between them. The germline V gene has CDR1 MNHNS and CDR2 SASEGT. The CDR3 length is 16 residues. CDR3 in DNA: TGTGCCAGCAGTGAAGCCAGGGACGGGGTCTCCTACGAGCAGTACTTC. This translates into CASSEARDGVSYEQYF.

The chain has TRBV4-1 and TRBJ2-2, with 7 positions matching TRBD1. V lost 1 base, J lost 6 bases, and 5 bases stayed unmatched. CDR3 length equals 15 residues. Germline CDR1 and CDR2: MGHRA and YSYEKL. The CDR3 protein is CASSQASGGPGELFF. The CDR3 nucleotides read TGCGCCAGCAGCCAAGCATCAGGGGGACCCGGGGAGCTGTTTTTT.